What follows are 13 T cell receptor beta chains derived from one specimen sequenced in a study of graft-versus-host responses after intestinal transplantation. For these TCRs, the target antigens are not known. Clones were read by immunoSEQ multiplex PCR, and TCRdb kept only the in-frame ones, dropping some. Here the sample spans approximately 86,000 clones, 91% being singletons. Specimen: unstimulated CD4+ T cells sorted from spleen or lymph node cells, collected before intestinal transplant. The receptors stem from a human donor who received an intestinal transplant.

This rearrangement joins TRBV5-8 to TRBJ2-3; 8 nucleotides match TRBD1. CDR1 is SGHTS, CDR2 YDEGEE, per germline. The V gene end was trimmed by 0 bases and the J gene end by 5 bases; junction bases not matched to a gene: 5. CDR3 length: 15 residues. The CDR3, as DNA: TGTGCCAGCAGCTTGGGGGGGACAGGTGTAGATACGCAGTATTTT. Its protein product is CASSLGGTGVDTQYF. Supplemented by reference TRBV5-8 and TRBJ2-3, the full variable domain reads EAGVTQSPTHLIKTRGQQATLRCSPISGHTSVYWYQQALGLGLQFLLWYDEGEERNRGNFPPRFSGRQFPNYSSELNVNALELEDSALYLCASSLGGTGVDTQYFGPGTRLTVL.

The chain uses TRBV30 and TRBJ1-2; maybe TRBD1 (5 bases). CDR3 size: 12 residues. V was pared by 1 base and J by 8 bases, with 11 bases between. The germline V gene has CDR1 GTSNPN and CDR2 SVGIG (reference sequence). The CDR3 spells CAWSEGTSGYTF. The CDR3 nucleotides are TGTGCCTGGAGTGAGGGGACTTCGGGCTACACCTTC. The entire variable domain, with the rest obtained from reference TRBV30 and TRBJ1-2, is as follows: SQTIHQWPATLVQPVGSPLSLECTVEGTSNPNLYWYRQAAGRGLQLLFYSVGIGQISSEVPQNLSASRPQDRQFILSSKKLLLSDSGFYLCAWSEGTSGYTFGSGTRLTVV.

The chain uses TRBV4-1 and TRBJ2-3; TRBD2 aligns across 10 bases. CDR3 length: 21 residues. With V trimmed by 1 base and J by 2 bases, 18 bases remained unmatched. In germline, CDR1 is MGHRA, CDR2 YSYEKL. CDR3 sequence reads: CASSQVGVTSGLEGPTDTQYF. As DNA, the CDR3 is TGCGCCAGCAGCCAAGTGGGGGTGACTAGCGGGCTAGAAGGTCCCACAGATACGCAGTATTTT.

The chain carries TRBV7-9 and TRBJ1-5, with 8 positions matching TRBD1. CDR1 and CDR2 (germline): SEHNR, FQNEAQ (reference sequence). This CDR3 is built from 14 residues. V was clipped by 5 bases and J by 5 bases; unmatched bases: 5. The CDR3 DNA is TGTGCCAGCAGCCGGACAGGGTTACATCAGCCCCAGCATTTT. Amino acid sequence: CASSRTGLHQPQHF. Drawing the rest from reference TRBV7-9 and TRBJ1-5, the complete variable domain is DTGVSQNPRHKITKRGQNVTFRCDPISEHNRLYWYRQTLGQGPEFLTYFQNEAQLEKSRLLSDRFSAERPKGSFSTLEIQRTEQGDSAMYLCASSRTGLHQPQHFGDGTRLSIL.

V gene TRBV19 combines with J gene TRBJ2-2, with D possibly TRBD1 on 6 matching bases. The CDR3 sequence is 14 residues long. Germline V CDR1 and CDR2: LNHDA, SQIVND (reference sequence). The ends were cut back, 5 bases at V and 6 bases at J, with 13 bases in the middle. Here the CDR3 reads CASSEQGIPGELFF. In DNA, the CDR3 is TGTGCCAGTAGTGAACAGGGAATTCCCGGGGAGCTGTTTTTT. Full variable domain (outside the CDR3, taken from reference TRBV19 and TRBJ2-2): DGGITQSPKYLFRKEGQNVTLSCEQNLNHDAMYWYRQDPGQGLRLIYYSQIVNDFQKGDIAEGYSVSREKKESFPLTVTSAQKNPTAFYLCASSEQGIPGELFFGEGSRLTVL.

The rearrangement links TRBV27 to TRBJ2-3, with TRBD2 as a possible D gene (7 bases). CDR1 is MNHEY, CDR2 SMNVEV, per germline (reference sequence). There are 15 residues in the CDR3. Trimming removed 8 bases from V and 1 base from J, with 16 bases in between. CDR3 coding DNA: TGTGCCAGCCAATTGGGGGGGCCAGGCACAGATACGCAGTATTTT. It specifies CASQLGGPGTDTQYF.

The V gene is TRBV5-5, the J gene TRBJ1-1; D call uncertain. Germline CDR1 and CDR2: SGHKS and YYEKEE (reference sequence). Deletions cut 4 bases from V and 6 bases from J, with 13 bases between. CDR3 length equals 13 residues. DNA of the CDR3: TGTGCCAGCAGCGGGAAGAGGGAACCTGAAGCTTTCTTT. Translation: CASSGKREPEAFF.

The chain employs TRBV11-2 and TRBJ1-4; 10 bases are a match to TRBD1. The ends lost 3 bases at V and 7 bases at J; junction bases unmatched: 2. Germline V lookup: CDR1 SGHAT, CDR2 FQNNGV. This CDR3 region has 14 residues. The CDR3 spells CASSLTGGIEKLFF. The CDR3 nucleotides are TGTGCCAGCAGCTTGACAGGGGGCATTGAAAAACTGTTTTTT.

The V gene is TRBV2, the J gene TRBJ1-5, with a weak D call TRBD1 (6 bases). Germline V lookup: CDR1 SNHLY, CDR2 FYNNEI. V lost 6 bases to trimming and J lost 2 bases, with 17 bases between them. CDR3 length equals 16 residues. The CDR3 bases are TGTGCCAGCAGCGCTTATACAGGGATTGGCAATCAGCCCCAGCATTTT. Amino acids: CASSAYTGIGNQPQHF.

This clone was seen a single time. This rearrangement joins TRBV7-2 to TRBJ1-3, with TRBD1 as a possible D gene (6 bases). The CDR3 runs 16 residues. In germline, CDR1 is SGHTA, CDR2 FQGNSA. V lost 5 bases, J lost 0 bases, and 14 bases lay in between. The CDR3 region is CASSRNQGFSGNTIYF. The CDR3 region has the DNA TGTGCCAGCAGCAGGAACCAGGGGTTCTCTGGAAACACCATATATTTT.

This chain connects TRBV20-1 to TRBJ2-5, with D unclear. The CDR3 spans 11 residues. Germline V CDR1 and CDR2: DFQATT, SNEGSKA (reference sequence). Trimming removed 2 bases from V and 5 bases from J, with 6 bases in between. DNA of the CDR3: TGCAGTGCTAGAAACGGGGAGACCCAGTACTTC. Translating it yields CSARNGETQYF.

The V and J genes are TRBV10-3 and TRBJ1-3, with TRBD1 matching 7 bases. This CDR3 spans 14 amino acids. CDR1 and CDR2 from the germline V gene are ENHRY and SYGVKD. J lost 2 bases, V lost 6 bases, and 4 bases had no gene match. CDR3 in amino acids: CAISRTGTGNTIYF. DNA for the CDR3: TGTGCCATCAGCCGGACAGGCACTGGAAACACCATATATTTT.

The V call is TRBV5-1, the J call TRBJ1-1; 7 bases map to TRBD1. The CDR3 loop spans 13 amino acids. The V gene's germline CDR1 is SGHRS and CDR2 YFSETQ. The V segment lost 0 bases and the J segment 7 bases; nucleotides outside the gene matches: 3. The CDR3 bases are TGCGCCAGCAGCTTGGCGCAGGGGGATGAAGCTTTCTTT. Its translation is CASSLAQGDEAFF.